This T cell receptor (beta chain) derives from a study of technical replicates of blood from a few donors. Generated by immunoSEQ multiplex PCR, the TCRdb table keeps only in-frame clones and is missing some. Of tens of thousands of clones in the sample, 90% to 95% were seen once. The CDR3 is made up of 13 amino acids. Trimming took 0 bases from V and 4 from J, leaving 8 bases between them. The germline V gene encodes CDR1 SGDLS and CDR2 YYNGEE. The origin of this receptor is a human donor in good health. The chain joins TRBV9 to TRBJ2-7; D unclear. Sequencing was done on a sample of T cells isolated from PBMCs. As DNA, the CDR3 is TGTGCCAGCAGCGTAGAGTGGCTTTACGAGCAGTACTTC. Translating it yields CASSVEWLYEQYF.